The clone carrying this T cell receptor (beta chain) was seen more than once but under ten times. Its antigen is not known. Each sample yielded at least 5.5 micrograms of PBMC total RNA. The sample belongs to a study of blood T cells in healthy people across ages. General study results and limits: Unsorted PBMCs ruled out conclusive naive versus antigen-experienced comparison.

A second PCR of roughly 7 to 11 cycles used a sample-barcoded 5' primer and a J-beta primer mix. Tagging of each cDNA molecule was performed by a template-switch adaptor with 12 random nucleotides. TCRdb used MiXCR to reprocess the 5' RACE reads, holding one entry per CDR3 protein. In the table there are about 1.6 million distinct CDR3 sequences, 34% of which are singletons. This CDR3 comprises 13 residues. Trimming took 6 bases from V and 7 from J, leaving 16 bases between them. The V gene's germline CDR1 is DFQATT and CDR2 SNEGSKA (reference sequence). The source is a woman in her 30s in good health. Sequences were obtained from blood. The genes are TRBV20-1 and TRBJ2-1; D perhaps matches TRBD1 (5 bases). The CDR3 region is CSARVTGLNEQFF. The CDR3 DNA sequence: TGCAGTGCACGCGTCACAGGATTAAATGAGCAGTTCTTC.